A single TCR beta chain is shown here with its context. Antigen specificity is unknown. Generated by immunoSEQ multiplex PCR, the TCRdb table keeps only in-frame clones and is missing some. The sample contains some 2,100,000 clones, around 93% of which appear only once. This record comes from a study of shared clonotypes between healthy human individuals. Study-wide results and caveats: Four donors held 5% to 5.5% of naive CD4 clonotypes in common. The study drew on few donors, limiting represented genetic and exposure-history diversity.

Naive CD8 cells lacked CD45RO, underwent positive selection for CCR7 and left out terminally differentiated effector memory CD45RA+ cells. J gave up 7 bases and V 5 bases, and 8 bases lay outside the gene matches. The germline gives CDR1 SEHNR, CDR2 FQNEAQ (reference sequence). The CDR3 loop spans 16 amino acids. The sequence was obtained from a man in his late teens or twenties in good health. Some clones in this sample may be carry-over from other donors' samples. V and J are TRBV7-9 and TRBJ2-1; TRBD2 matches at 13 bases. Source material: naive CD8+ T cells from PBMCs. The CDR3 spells CASSMTGLAGRNEQFF. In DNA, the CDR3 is TGTGCCAGCAGCATGACGGGACTAGCGGGAAGAAATGAGCAGTTCTTC.